Sequencing of this T cell receptor (beta chain) was carried out in a study of shared clonotypes between healthy human individuals. Using immunoSEQ multiplex PCR, the repertoire was profiled, and TCRdb retains in-frame clones only, with some absent. The sample lists 2 million to 2.5 million clones, around 95% occurring once. On this clone: Other DNA variants within this sample encode the same CDR3.

Deletions cut 5 bases from V and 3 bases from J, with 8 bases between. CDR1 and CDR2 from the germline V gene are SNHLY and FYNNEI. This CDR3 is 12 amino acids long. This sequence was found in a man between 18 and 29 years old in good health. Sequences were obtained from naive CD4+ T cells sorted from blood. The subset was: CD45RA+ positively selected. The chain has TRBV2 and TRBJ2-7, with D uncertain. The CDR3 DNA is TGTGCCAGCAGTCCACAAGGCTACGAGCAGTACTTC. Protein sequence: CASSPQGYEQYF.